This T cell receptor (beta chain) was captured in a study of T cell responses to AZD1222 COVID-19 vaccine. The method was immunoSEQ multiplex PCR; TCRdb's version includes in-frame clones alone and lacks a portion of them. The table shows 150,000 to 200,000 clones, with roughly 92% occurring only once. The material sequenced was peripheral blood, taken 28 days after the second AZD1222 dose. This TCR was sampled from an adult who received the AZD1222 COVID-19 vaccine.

Written as DNA, the CDR3 is TGTGCCAGCAGCTTAGGACAGACCCCTAACTATGGCTACACCTTC. Encoded protein: CASSLGQTPNYGYTF. The chain uses TRBV9 and TRBJ1-2, with D tentatively TRBD1 (6 bases). CDR1 is SGDLS and CDR2 is YYNGEE in the germline V gene. The germline V and J ends were trimmed by 4 bases and 0 bases, with 13 bases remaining between them. The CDR3 is made up of 15 amino acids.